This T cell receptor beta chain was sequenced during a study of blood T cell repertoires in COVID-19. Whole-study context: T cells, B-cell-depleted T cells, or PBMCs supplied cDNA or gDNA.

Original processing notes: Amplification with reference gene primers provided the estimates of nucleated cell counts. Assay used: immunoSEQ multiplex PCR; TCRdb lists only in-frame clones, some missing. That table supplies the V and J calls and clone size; D and trimming were determined from the DNA. The profile shows 360,000 or so clones, 90% of them singletons. The sequenced sample was peripheral blood. The source is a man aged 18 to 30 with active or convalescent COVID-19.

In DNA form, the CDR3 reads TGTGCCAGCAGCTTAGGACTAGCGGGACCCAATGAGCAGTTCTTC. Translating gives CASSLGLAGPNEQFF. This sequence joins TRBV7-9 and TRBJ2-1; TRBD2 aligns across 11 bases. This CDR3 comprises 15 residues. With V trimmed by 1 base and J by 6 bases, 2 bases remained unmatched. CDR1 SEHNR and CDR2 FQNEAQ come from the germline V gene (reference sequence).